This T cell receptor (beta chain) was identified during a study of STAT5B mutations in CD4+ large granular lymphocyte leukemia. The V segment lost 5 bases and the J segment 3 bases; nucleotides outside the gene matches: 9. This CDR3 spans 16 amino acids. The V gene's germline CDR1 is SGHVS and CDR2 FNYEAQ. Sequencing was at survey level. The repertoire was sequenced with immunoSEQ multiplex PCR; TCRdb's copy has only in-frame clones and lacks some. Of 20,000 to 25,000 clones listed, 70% to 80% were seen once; the top ten hold roughly 0.43%. As regards this clone: Its target is not known.

Study-wide results and caveats: Top patient clones used TRBV06 genes more often: 8/27 versus 2/35 in controls.

Sequencing was done on a sample of CD4+ T cells from blood buffy coats. The sequence was collected from a human donor in good health. The V and J genes are TRBV7-6 and TRBJ2-1; 8 positions agree with TRBD1. CDR3 in amino acids: CASSTYRGTSYNEQFF. In nucleotides, the CDR3 is TGTGCCAGCAGCACTTACAGGGGGACGAGCTACAATGAGCAGTTCTTC. Variable domain in full (rest from reference TRBV7-6 and TRBJ2-1): GAGVSQSPRYKVTKRGQDVALRCDPISGHVSLYWYRQALGQGPEFLTYFNYEAQQDKSGLPNDRFSAERPEGSISTLTIQRTEQRDSAMYRCASSTYRGTSYNEQFFGPGTRLTVL.